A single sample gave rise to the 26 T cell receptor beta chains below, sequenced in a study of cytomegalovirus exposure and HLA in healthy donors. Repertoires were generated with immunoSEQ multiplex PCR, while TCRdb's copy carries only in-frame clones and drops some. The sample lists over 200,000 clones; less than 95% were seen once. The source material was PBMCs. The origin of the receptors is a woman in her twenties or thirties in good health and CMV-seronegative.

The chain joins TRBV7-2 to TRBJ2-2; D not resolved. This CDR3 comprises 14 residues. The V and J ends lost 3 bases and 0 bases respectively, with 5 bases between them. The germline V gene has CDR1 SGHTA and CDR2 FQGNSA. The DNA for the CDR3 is TGTGCCAGCAGCTTCTCCCCGAACACCGGGGAGCTGTTTTTT. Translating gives CASSFSPNTGELFF.

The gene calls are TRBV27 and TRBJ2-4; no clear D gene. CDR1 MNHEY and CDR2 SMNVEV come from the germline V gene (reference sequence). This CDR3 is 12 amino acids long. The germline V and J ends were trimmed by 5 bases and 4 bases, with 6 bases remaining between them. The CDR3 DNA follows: TGTGCCAGCAGTACGCAAAAAAACATTCAGTACTTC. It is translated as CASSTQKNIQYF.

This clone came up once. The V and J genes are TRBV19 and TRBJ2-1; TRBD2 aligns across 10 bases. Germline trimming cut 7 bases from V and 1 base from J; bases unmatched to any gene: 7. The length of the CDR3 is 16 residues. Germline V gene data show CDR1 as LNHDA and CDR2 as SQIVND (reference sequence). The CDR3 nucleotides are TGTGCCAGTAAAAGGACTAGCGGCTCTTCCTACAATGAGCAGTTCTTC. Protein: CASKRTSGSSYNEQFF.

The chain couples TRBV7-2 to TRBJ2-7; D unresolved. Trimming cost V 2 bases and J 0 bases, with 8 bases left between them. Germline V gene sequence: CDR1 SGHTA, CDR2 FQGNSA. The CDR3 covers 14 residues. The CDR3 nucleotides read TGTGCCAGCAGCTTAATGCCATCCTCCTACGAGCAGTACTTC. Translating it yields CASSLMPSSYEQYF. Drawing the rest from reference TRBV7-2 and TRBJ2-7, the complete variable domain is GAGVSQSPSNKVTEKGKDVELRCDPISGHTALYWYRQSLGQGLEFLIYFQGNSAPDKSGLPSDRFSAERTGGSVSTLTIQRTQQEDSAVYLCASSLMPSSYEQYFGPGTRLTVT.

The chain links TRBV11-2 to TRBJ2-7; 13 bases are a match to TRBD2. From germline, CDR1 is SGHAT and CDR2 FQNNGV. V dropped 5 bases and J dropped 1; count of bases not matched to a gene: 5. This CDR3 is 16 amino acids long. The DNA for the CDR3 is TGTGCCAGCAGCCCTCTGGGACTAGCGGGATCCTACGAGCAGTACTTC. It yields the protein CASSPLGLAGSYEQYF.

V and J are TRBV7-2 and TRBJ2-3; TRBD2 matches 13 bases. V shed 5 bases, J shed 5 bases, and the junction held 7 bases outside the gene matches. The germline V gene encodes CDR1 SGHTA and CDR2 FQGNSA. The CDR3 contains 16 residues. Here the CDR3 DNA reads TGTGCCAGCAGCCAACTGGGACTAGCGGGACGAGATACGCAGTATTTT. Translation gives CASSQLGLAGRDTQYF. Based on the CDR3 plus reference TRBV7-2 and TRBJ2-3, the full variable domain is GAGVSQSPSNKVTEKGKDVELRCDPISGHTALYWYRQSLGQGLEFLIYFQGNSAPDKSGLPSDRFSAERTGGSVSTLTIQRTQQEDSAVYLCASSQLGLAGRDTQYFGPGTRLTVL.

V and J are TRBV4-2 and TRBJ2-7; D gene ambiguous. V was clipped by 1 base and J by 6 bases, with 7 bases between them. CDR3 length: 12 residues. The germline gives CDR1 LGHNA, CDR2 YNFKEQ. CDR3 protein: CASSQGGGEQYF. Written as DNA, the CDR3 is TGTGCCAGCAGCCAAGGAGGTGGCGAGCAGTACTTC.

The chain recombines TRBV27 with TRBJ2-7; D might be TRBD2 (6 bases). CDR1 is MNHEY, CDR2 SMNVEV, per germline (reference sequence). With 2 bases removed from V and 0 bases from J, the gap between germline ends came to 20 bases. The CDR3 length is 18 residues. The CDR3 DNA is TGTGCCAGCAGTTTACGAGATCCTAGTGGAGGGAGCTCCTACGAGCAGTACTTC. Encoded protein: CASSLRDPSGGSSYEQYF.

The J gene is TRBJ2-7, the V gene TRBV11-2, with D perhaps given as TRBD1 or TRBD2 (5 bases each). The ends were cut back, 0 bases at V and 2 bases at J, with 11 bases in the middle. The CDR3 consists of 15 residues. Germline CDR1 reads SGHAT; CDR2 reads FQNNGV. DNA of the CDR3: TGTGCCAGCAGCTTAGATCCAGGGAGAACCTACGAGCAGTACTTC. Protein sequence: CASSLDPGRTYEQYF. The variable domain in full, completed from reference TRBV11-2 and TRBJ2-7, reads EAGVAQSPRYKIIEKRQSVAFWCNPISGHATLYWYQQILGQGPKLLIQFQNNGVVDDSQLPKDRFSAERLKGVDSTLKIQPAKLEDSAVYLCASSLDPGRTYEQYFGPGTRLTVT.

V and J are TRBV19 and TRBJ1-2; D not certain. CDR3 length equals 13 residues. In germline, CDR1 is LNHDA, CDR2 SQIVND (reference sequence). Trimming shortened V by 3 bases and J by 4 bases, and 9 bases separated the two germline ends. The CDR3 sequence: CASSIVGFYGYTF. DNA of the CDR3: TGTGCCAGTAGTATCGTGGGTTTCTATGGCTACACCTTC. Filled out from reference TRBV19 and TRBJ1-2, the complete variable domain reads DGGITQSPKYLFRKEGQNVTLSCEQNLNHDAMYWYRQDPGQGLRLIYYSQIVNDFQKGDIAEGYSVSREKKESFPLTVTSAQKNPTAFYLCASSIVGFYGYTFGSGTRLTVV.

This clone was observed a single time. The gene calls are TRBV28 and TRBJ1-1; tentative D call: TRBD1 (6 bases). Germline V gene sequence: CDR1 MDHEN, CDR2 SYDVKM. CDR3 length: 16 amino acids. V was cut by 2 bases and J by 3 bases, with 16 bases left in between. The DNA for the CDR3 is TGTGCCAGCAGTTTAGTGGGGCAGGGGCCGGACACTGAAGCTTTCTTT. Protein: CASSLVGQGPDTEAFF.

CDR3 in DNA: TGTGCCAGCAGTGAAACGGGACGGAGGTCCTACGAGCAGTACTTC. Translated: CASSETGRRSYEQYF. V gene TRBV2 combines with J gene TRBJ2-7; D assignment may be TRBD1 or TRBD2 (5 bases each). V gave up 2 bases and J gave up 1 base, with 12 bases separating them. CDR1 and CDR2 (germline): SNHLY, FYNNEI. The CDR3 totals 15 residues. The full variable domain, in which reference TRBV2 and TRBJ2-7 provide the parts outside the CDR3, is EPEVTQTPSHQVTQMGQEVILRCVPISNHLYFYWYRQILGQKVEFLVSFYNNEISEKSEIFDDQFSVERPDGSNFTLKIRSTKLEDSAMYFCASSETGRRSYEQYFGPGTRLTVT.

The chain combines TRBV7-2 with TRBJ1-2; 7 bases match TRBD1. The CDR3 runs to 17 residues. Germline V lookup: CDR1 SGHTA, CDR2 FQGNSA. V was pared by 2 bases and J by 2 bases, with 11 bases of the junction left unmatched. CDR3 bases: TGTGCCAGCAGCTTATTTGGTGCCAGGGGGTTCAACTATGGCTACACCTTC. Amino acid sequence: CASSLFGARGFNYGYTF.

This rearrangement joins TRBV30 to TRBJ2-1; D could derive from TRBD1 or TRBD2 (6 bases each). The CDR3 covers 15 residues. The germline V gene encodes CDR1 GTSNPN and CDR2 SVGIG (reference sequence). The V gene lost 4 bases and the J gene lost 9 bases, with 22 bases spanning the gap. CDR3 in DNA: TGTGCCTGGAAGGACAGTGCCTTAGGGGAGGCTGAGCAGTTCTTC. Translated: CAWKDSALGEAEQFF.

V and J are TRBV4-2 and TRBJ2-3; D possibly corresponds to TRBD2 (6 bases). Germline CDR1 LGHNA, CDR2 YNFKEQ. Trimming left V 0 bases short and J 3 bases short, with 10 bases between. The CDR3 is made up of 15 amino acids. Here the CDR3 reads CASSQDGGNTDTQYF. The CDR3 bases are TGTGCCAGCAGCCAAGATGGCGGGAATACAGATACGCAGTATTTT.

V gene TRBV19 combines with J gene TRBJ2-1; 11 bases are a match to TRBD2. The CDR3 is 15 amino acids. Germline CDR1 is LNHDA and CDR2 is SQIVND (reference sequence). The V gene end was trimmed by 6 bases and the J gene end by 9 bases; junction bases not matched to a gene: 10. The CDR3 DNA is TGTGCCAGTAGGGTAGCGGGAGGGCAATTGGTTGAGCAGTTCTTC. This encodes CASRVAGGQLVEQFF.

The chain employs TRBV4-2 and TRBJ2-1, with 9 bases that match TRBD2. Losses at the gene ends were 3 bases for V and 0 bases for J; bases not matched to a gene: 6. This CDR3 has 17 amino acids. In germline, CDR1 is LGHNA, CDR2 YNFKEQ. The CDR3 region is CASSQGSGGSSYNEQFF. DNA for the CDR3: TGTGCCAGCAGCCAGGGCAGCGGGGGGAGCTCCTACAATGAGCAGTTCTTC.

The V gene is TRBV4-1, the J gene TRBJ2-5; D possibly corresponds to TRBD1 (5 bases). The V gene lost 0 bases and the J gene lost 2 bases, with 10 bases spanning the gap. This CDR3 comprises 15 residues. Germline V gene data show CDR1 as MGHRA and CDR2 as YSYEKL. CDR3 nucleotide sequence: TGCGCCAGCAGCCAAGATTCCAGGGAACAAGAGACCCAGTACTTC. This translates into CASSQDSREQETQYF.

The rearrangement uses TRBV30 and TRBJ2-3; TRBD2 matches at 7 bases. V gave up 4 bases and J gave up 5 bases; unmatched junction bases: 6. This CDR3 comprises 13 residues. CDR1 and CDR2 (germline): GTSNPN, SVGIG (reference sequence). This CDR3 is CAWTEAGRDTQYF. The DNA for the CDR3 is TGTGCCTGGACCGAAGCGGGAAGAGATACGCAGTATTTT.

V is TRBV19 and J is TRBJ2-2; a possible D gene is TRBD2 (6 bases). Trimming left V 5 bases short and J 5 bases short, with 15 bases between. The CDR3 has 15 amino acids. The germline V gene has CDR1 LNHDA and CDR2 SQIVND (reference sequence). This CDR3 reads CASSWGLGTTGELFF. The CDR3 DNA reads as TGTGCCAGTAGTTGGGGACTGGGCACTACCGGGGAGCTGTTTTTT.

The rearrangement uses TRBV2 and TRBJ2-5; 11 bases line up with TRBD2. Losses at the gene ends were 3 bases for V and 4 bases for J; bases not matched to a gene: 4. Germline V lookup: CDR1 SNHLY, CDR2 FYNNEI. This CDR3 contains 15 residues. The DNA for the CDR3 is TGTGCCAGCAGTGATACTAGCGGGAGTTCAGAGACCCAGTACTTC. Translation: CASSDTSGSSETQYF.

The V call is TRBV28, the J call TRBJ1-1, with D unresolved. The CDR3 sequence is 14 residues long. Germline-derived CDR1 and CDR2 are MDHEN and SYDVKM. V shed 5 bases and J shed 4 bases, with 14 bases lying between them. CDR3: CASSSLRVVTEAFF. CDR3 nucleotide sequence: TGTGCCAGCAGTAGTCTTCGGGTTGTCACTGAAGCTTTCTTT.

The chain's CDR3 is CASSFVAGEAEQYF. The CDR3 nucleotides are TGTGCCAGCAGCTTCGTAGCGGGAGAAGCCGAGCAGTACTTC. The chain joins TRBV5-4 to TRBJ2-7; TRBD2 agrees at 9 bases. The germline V gene has CDR1 SGHNT and CDR2 YYREEE (reference sequence). The J segment lost 6 bases and the V segment lost 2 bases, leaving 6 bases of the junction unmatched. The CDR3 has 14 amino acids.

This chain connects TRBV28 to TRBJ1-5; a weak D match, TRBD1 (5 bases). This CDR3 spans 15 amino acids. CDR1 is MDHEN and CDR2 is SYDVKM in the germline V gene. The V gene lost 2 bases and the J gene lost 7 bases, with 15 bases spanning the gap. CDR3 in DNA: TGTGCCAGCAGTTTACCCAGGGAAGGGGCGCAGCCCCAGCATTTT. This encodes CASSLPREGAQPQHF.

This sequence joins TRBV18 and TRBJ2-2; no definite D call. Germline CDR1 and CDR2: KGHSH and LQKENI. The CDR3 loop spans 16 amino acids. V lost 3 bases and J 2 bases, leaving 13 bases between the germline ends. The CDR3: CASSPSVAVNTGELFF. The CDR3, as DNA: TGTGCCAGCTCACCTTCCGTCGCGGTAAACACCGGGGAGCTGTTTTTT. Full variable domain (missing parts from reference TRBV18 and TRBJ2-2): NAGVMQNPRHLVRRRGQEARLRCSPMKGHSHVYWYRQLPEEGLKFMVYLQKENIIDESGMPKERFSAEFPKEGPSILRIQQVVRGDSAAYFCASSPSVAVNTGELFFGEGSRLTVL.

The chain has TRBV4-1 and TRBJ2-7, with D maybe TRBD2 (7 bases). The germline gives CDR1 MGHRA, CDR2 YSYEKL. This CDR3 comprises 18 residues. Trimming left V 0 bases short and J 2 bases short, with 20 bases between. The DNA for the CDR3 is TGCGCCAGCAGCCAAGATCTCGGGGGGCGGGCTACCCCCTACGAGCAGTACTTC. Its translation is CASSQDLGGRATPYEQYF.